Here is one T cell receptor beta chain with its context. This clone's antigen is unknown. Per-base quality was not reported, and no clone a single base away is much larger than it. This sample is part of a study of blood T cell repertoires in COVID-19 (TCRdb year 2020). General notes on the study: Samples covering the acute and convalescent phases of COVID-19 were provided by collaborators in the United States, Italy and Spain. Where available, HLA class I and class II types were obtained from metadata supplied by the sample provider rather than from assay-based typing. Deeply sampled blood TCRbeta repertoires from subjects exposed to, actively infected with, or recovered from COVID-19 were included in the dataset. Sample metadata almost always included a de-identified subject ID, COVID-19 status, age in years and sex. The prospective study material was composed of cDNA or gDNA derived from T cells, B-cell-depleted T cells, or PBMCs. Samples were obtained from the ongoing ImmuneRACE study (first 160 participants) and from about 1,300 subjects provided by 6 global collaborators. The repertoires were released in a freely available public database intended as a resource for research on the immune response to SARS-CoV-2. Study-level results and caveats: The quantity of clinical and demographic metadata differed by source and by participant and was supplied without curation.

Each collaborating institution followed its own protocols to collect whole blood in K2EDTA tubes. For TCRbeta analysis, collaborators shipped samples as frozen whole blood, isolated PBMCs, or DNA extracted from either of those sample types. TCRbeta CDR3 regions were amplified from genomic DNA using the immunoSEQ Assay, a bias-controlled multiplex PCR. The study's processing was this. Nucleated cell counts per sample were estimated from amplification of reference gene primers within the assay. Sequence reads were collapsed and filtered to measure the absolute abundance of every unique TCRbeta CDR3 rearrangement. For each sample, productive Simpson clonality was calculated as the square root of Simpson's diversity index over productive rearrangements. TCRdb stores this immuneACCESS table with in-frame sequences only. Part of the clones is absent; in the studies checked, under half of the shortfall reflects unresolved V genes, and no reason is known for the rest. That table furnishes V, J and clone size, whereas the DNA furnished D and trimming. The sample data list roughly 130,000 clones, and roughly 75% of these were observed just once. The ten largest clonotypes hold approximately 16% of the sample.

The clonotype was recovered from a man aged 55 to 70 with active or convalescent COVID-19. Sequences were obtained from peripheral blood.

The DNA is TGTGCCAGTAGCCCTCTAGCGGGACTACCAGATACGCAGTATTTT. Translated, it reads CASSPLAGLPDTQYF. The chain uses TRBV19 and TRBJ2-3, with 9 junctional bases fitting TRBD2. Looking up the germline V gene (reference sequence) yields CDR1 LNHDA and CDR2 SQIVND. V and J are trimmed by 6 bases and 4 bases, and the gene matches miss 8 bases of the junction. The CDR3 sequence holds 15 residues, the cysteine and phenylalanine included. Only CDR3 DNA is held: 45 bases, read in frame from base 1.